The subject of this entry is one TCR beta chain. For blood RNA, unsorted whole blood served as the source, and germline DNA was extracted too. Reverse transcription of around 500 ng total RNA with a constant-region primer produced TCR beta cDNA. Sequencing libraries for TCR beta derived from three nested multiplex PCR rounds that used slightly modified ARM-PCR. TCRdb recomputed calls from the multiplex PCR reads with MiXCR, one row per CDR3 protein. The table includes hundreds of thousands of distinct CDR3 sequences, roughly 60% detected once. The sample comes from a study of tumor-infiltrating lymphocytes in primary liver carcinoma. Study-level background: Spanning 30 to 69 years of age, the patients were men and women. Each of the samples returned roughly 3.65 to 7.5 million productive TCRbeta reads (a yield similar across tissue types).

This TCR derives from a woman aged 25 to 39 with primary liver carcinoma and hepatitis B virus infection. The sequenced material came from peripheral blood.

The CDR3 loop is CASRGTSGTDEQFF. In DNA form, the CDR3 reads TGTGCCAGCAGGGGGACTAGCGGGACTGATGAGCAGTTCTTC. The chain couples TRBV28 to TRBJ2-1; 13 bases align to TRBD2. CDR3 length: 14 amino acids. V lost 6 bases, J lost 8 bases, and 4 bases stayed unmatched. Germline V gene lookup returns CDR1 MDHEN and CDR2 SYDVKM.